The T cell receptor beta chain under discussion was sequenced for a study of blood T cells in healthy people across ages. Regarding the study as a whole: Estimates drawn from one million T cells were deemed to understate diversity. Getting older went along with TCR beta diversity per million T cells dropping roughly linearly.

Through a sample-barcoded 5' primer and a J-beta primer mix, a second PCR was run for roughly 6 to 12 cycles. TCRdb re-called the 5' RACE reads through MiXCR, storing one row per CDR3 protein. This table has about 1.8 million distinct CDR3 sequences, 49% appearing once. The CDR3 contains 14 residues. Germline V CDR1 and CDR2: SQVTM, ANQGSEA. With respect to this clonotype: The antigen remains unidentified.

The sequence was obtained from a woman aged 40 to 50 in good health. Sequencing was performed on blood. The chain links TRBV29-1 to TRBJ2-4, with TRBD1 as a possible D gene (8 bases). Gene TRBJ2-7 matches the end of the DNA better, so the J call may be wrong. CDR3 region: CSVGGGQDGYEQYF. The DNA of the CDR3 is TGCAGCGTTGGGGGGGGACAGGACGGTTACGAGCAGTACTTC.